This T cell receptor beta chain was sequenced during a study of T-cell reconstitution after alpha-beta-depleted transplantation in children. General observations from the study: Several hundred graft clones that had expanded were reportedly the source of alpha-beta T cells about two months after transplant. One year post-transplant, T-cell counts and diversity were largely derived from T cells produced anew. Certain patients had high TCRbeta diversity at day 60, and it came from recipient T cells and thymic progenitors that survived.

Germline V lookup: CDR1 DFQATT, CDR2 SNEGSKA (reference sequence). CDR3 length: 11 amino acids. V was cut by 4 bases and J by 6 bases, with 10 bases left in between. Unique molecular identifiers were incorporated during preparation of the TCRbeta library. Each CDR3 protein is one row after TCRdb ran MiXCR on the PCR reads. The repertoire holds hundreds of thousands of distinct CDR3 sequences, with under 15% as singletons. Notes on this clonotype: Its antigen is not identified.

This material consisted of PBMCs, taken before TCRalphabeta/CD19-depleted stem cell transplant. The chain recombines TRBV20-1 with TRBJ2-7, with no clear D. This TCR was sampled from a girl aged 2-10 years with congenital amegakaryocytic thrombocytopenia, due to receive a stem cell transplant. The CDR3 region is CSAIFRSEQYF. The CDR3 coding sequence is TGCAGTGCTATTTTTCGCTCCGAGCAGTACTTC.